A single sample gave rise to the 30 T cell receptor delta chains below, sequenced in a study of gamma-delta chains in newborns, infants, children (dated by TCRdb to between 2019 and 2020). Sequencing was performed on an Illumina MiSeq. After TCRdb called clones again from the public reads with CATT, rows with identical DNA were merged. Within this sample are about 7,100 delta-chain clones, with 0.5% to 0.85% of them counted one time only. Of the sample, 15% falls within the top ten clones. Input material: blood. All receptors derive from a child who was a newborn, infant or young child, either healthy, febrile or measles-vaccinated (not recorded which).

This clone was seen at least ten times. Distinct nucleotide sequences in the sample also encode this CDR3. CDR3 coding DNA: TGTGCCTGTGACACCGGGGGATCCGCCTCCTGGGACACCCGACAGATGTTTTTC. Translating gives CACDTGGSASWDTRQMFF. The V and J genes are TRDV2 and TRDJ3; 7 nucleotides agree with TRDD3. This CDR3 contains 18 residues. Per germline, CDR1 GEAIGNYY and CDR2 EKD. V shed 0 bases and J 0 bases; nucleotides not matched to a gene: 4.

This clone showed up many times. This specimen includes other DNA sequences encoding the same CDR3. V gene TRDV2 combines with J gene TRDJ3; 12 bases align to TRDD3. Germline V lookup: CDR1 GEAIGNYY, CDR2 EKD. The J segment lost 0 bases and the V segment lost 3 bases, leaving 11 bases of the junction unmatched. The CDR3 contains 21 residues. The CDR3 DNA follows: TGTGCCTGTGACTCCGTACTGGGGGATACCCTTAGCTCCTGGGACACCCGACAGATGTTTTTC. Translating it yields CACDSVLGDTLSSWDTRQMFF.

In regard to this clone: TCRdb's listed protein matches a much larger clone and diverges from this DNA's translation at residue 4, likely through a read error; the protein shown comes from the DNA. The chain couples TRDV2 to TRDJ3, with D possibly being TRDD3 (5 bases). The CDR3 loop spans 19 amino acids. Germline V gene lookup returns CDR1 GEAIGNYY and CDR2 EKD. The ends were cut back, 6 bases at V and 0 bases at J, with 20 bases in the middle. The CDR3 loop is CACYPAGGISSWDTRQMFF. As DNA, the CDR3 is TGTGCCTGTTACCCCGCGGGGGGTATTAGCTCCTGGGACACCCGACAGATGTTTTTC.

This clone is medium-sized within its sample. At the DNA level, this CDR3 is encoded by other sequences in the same sample as well. This sequence joins TRDV2 and TRDJ3; 11 nucleotides agree with TRDD3. Germline CDR1 is GEAIGNYY and CDR2 is EKD. The CDR3 is made up of 20 amino acids. V was clipped by 0 bases and J by 2 bases; unmatched bases: 8. The CDR3 coding sequence is TGTGCCTGTGACACCGTTGTGGGGGATACGTTACCCTGGGACACCCGACAGATGTTTTTC. It is translated as CACDTVVGDTLPWDTRQMFF.

This clone has just a few counts. The protein TCRdb gives is from a much larger clone and does not agree with this DNA's translation at residue 11, likely a read error; the protein shown here comes from the DNA. The chain has TRDV2 and TRDJ3; 10 bases fit TRDD3. This CDR3 is built from 18 residues. Germline V gene sequence: CDR1 GEAIGNYY, CDR2 EKD. The CDR3 region is CACDTGGYGSCDTRQMFF. The CDR3 DNA sequence: TGTGCCTGTGACACCGGGGGATACGGCTCCTGTGACACCCGACAGATGTTTTTC.

This clone was observed a handful of times. The translation of this DNA and the TCRdb protein of a much larger clone differ at residue 4, probably owing to a read error; the protein shown here is translated from the DNA. This chain connects TRDV2 to TRDJ3; 10 bases are a match to TRDD3. The CDR3 is 21 amino acids. The J segment lost 0 bases and the V segment lost 5 bases, leaving 15 bases of the junction unmatched. Germline lookup yields CDR1 GEAIGNYY and CDR2 EKD. The CDR3 nucleotides are TGTGCCTGTGTCAGTATAAGGACTGGGGGATCGAGCTCCTGGGACACCCGACAGATGTTTTTC. This gives the protein CACVSIRTGGSSSWDTRQMFF.

This clone qualifies as medium-sized. In the same sample, other DNA sequences code for this CDR3. V usage is TRDV2 and J usage is TRDJ3; perhaps TRDD3 as D (6 bases). From germline, CDR1 is GEAIGNYY and CDR2 EKD. V shed 3 bases and J shed 0 bases, with 14 bases lying between them. This CDR3 contains 18 residues. The CDR3 DNA reads as TGTGCCTGTGACTGGGGATCCTATGGCTCCTGGGACACCCGACAGATGTTTTTC. Its protein is CACDWGSYGSWDTRQMFF.

With regard to this clone: A far larger clone is one nucleotide away, so this likely arose from a read error. In the same sample, other DNA sequences code for this CDR3. The chain links TRDV2 to TRDJ1; TRDD3 might be the D (5 bases). The CDR3 totals 13 residues. Germline V gene lookup returns CDR1 GEAIGNYY and CDR2 EKD. Trimming took 0 bases from V and 2 from J, leaving 6 bases between them. The CDR3 nucleotides are TGTGCCTGTGACACCCGGGGGACCGATAAACTCATCTTT. It encodes CACDTRGTDKLIF.

This clone is medium-sized within its sample. The sample contains more than one DNA sequence encoding this CDR3. The chain has TRDV2 and TRDJ3; D is uncertain. V lost 2 bases to trimming and J lost 0 bases, with 13 bases between them. CDR1 is GEAIGNYY and CDR2 is EKD in the germline V gene. CDR3 length: 18 amino acids. CDR3 nucleotides: TGTGCCTGTGACAGAGTGGGTCGGAACTCCTGGGACACCCGACAGATGTTTTTC. Its protein is CACDRVGRNSWDTRQMFF.

This clone occurred many times. This chain uses TRDV3 with TRDJ3, with D possibly being TRDD3 (5 bases). Germline CDR1 and CDR2: TVYSNPD and GDNSRS (reference sequence). V was cut by 0 bases and J by 0 bases, with 18 bases left in between. This CDR3 has 19 amino acids. The CDR3 nucleotides read TGTGCCTTTAGGGAGACTGGCCCCCTCAGCTCCTGGGACACCCGACAGATGTTTTTC. Its protein is CAFRETGPLSSWDTRQMFF.

This clone was found many times. Different DNA sequences within this sample yield the same CDR3. This chain joins TRDV2 and TRDJ2; D is undetermined. The CDR3 runs 14 residues. Germline loops: CDR1 GEAIGNYY, CDR2 EKD. V lost 0 bases to trimming and J lost 0 bases, with 4 bases between them. The CDR3 protein is CACDTGALTAQLFF. DNA of the CDR3: TGTGCCTGTGACACCGGGGCTTTGACAGCACAACTCTTCTTT.

This clone was counted a few times. The likely explanation is a read error, given a far larger clone one base away. Other DNA sequences in the same sample also yield this CDR3. This sequence joins TRDV2 and TRDJ3; 8 nucleotides line up with TRDD3. Germline loops: CDR1 GEAIGNYY, CDR2 EKD. The CDR3 sequence is 18 residues long. CDR3 nucleotides: TGTGCCTGCGACACCGTCGGGGGATACTCCTGGGACACCCGACAGATGTTTTTC. It translates to CACDTVGGYSWDTRQMFF.

Relative to its sample, this clone is medium-sized. The same CDR3 also results from other DNA sequences found in this sample. V gene TRDV2 combines with J gene TRDJ1; the match to TRDD3 covers 12 bases. The V segment lost 0 bases and the J segment 2 bases; nucleotides outside the gene matches: 12. The CDR3 totals 19 residues. Germline assignment: CDR1 GEAIGNYY and CDR2 EKD. The CDR3 protein is CACDTAGNWGILRTDKLIF. CDR3 bases: TGTGCCTGTGACACCGCGGGAAACTGGGGGATACTTAGGACCGATAAACTCATCTTT.

This clone was seen a few times. The protein in TCRdb stems from a much larger clone and differs at residue 4 from this DNA's translation, likely a read error; here the protein is translated from the DNA. The V gene is TRDV2, the J gene TRDJ2, with TRDD3 matching over 10 bases. Germline trimming cut 4 bases from V and 0 bases from J; bases unmatched to any gene: 10. This CDR3 region has 18 residues. In germline, CDR1 is GEAIGNYY, CDR2 EKD. The DNA for the CDR3 is TGTGCCTGTGAGAACTTACTGGGGGATGCATCTTTGACAGCACAACTCTTCTTT. As protein: CACENLLGDASLTAQLFF.

To note about this clone: A much larger clone sits a single nucleotide away, making a read error possible. At the DNA level, this CDR3 is encoded by other sequences in the same sample as well. The V call is TRDV2, the J call TRDJ3; TRDD3 matches at 12 bases. Germline V gene lookup returns CDR1 GEAIGNYY and CDR2 EKD. The CDR3 extends over 22 amino acids. The DNA of the CDR3 is TGTGCCTGTGACTCTGTACTGGGGGATACAACCGTGGAGGACTGGGACACTCGACAGATGTTTTTC. Translated: CACDSVLGDTTVEDWDTRQMFF.

By share, this clone ranks as medium-sized (0.01 to 0.1%). V and J are TRDV2 and TRDJ1, with 11 bases lining up with TRDD3. The CDR3 is 15 residues long. The germline V gene encodes CDR1 GEAIGNYY and CDR2 EKD. The J segment lost 1 base and the V segment lost 0 bases, leaving 0 bases of the junction unmatched. This CDR3 reads CACDTWGIRTDKLIF. For the CDR3, the DNA is TGTGCCTGTGACACCTGGGGGATACGCACCGATAAACTCATCTTT.

This clone has just a few counts. A much larger clone sits a single nucleotide away, making a read error possible. The chain is built from TRDV2 and TRDJ1; 12 bases fit TRDD3. The CDR3 has 17 residues. Germline CDR1 reads GEAIGNYY; CDR2 reads EKD. CDR3 amino acids: CACDVLGDTLYTDKPIF. Written as DNA, the CDR3 is TGTGCCTGTGACGTACTGGGGGATACTCTGTACACCGATAAACCCATCTTT.

As regards this clone: This may stem from a read error, because a much larger clone lies one nucleotide away. This chain connects TRDV2 to TRDJ1; TRDD3 matches 8 bases. The CDR3 contains 15 residues. The J segment lost 3 bases and the V segment lost 2 bases, leaving 7 bases of the junction unmatched. The V gene's germline CDR1 is GEAIGNYY and CDR2 EKD. The CDR3 nucleotides read TGTGCCTGTGACAACCTGGGGGACCACGCCGATAAACTCATCTTT. The encoded protein is CACDNLGDHADKLIF.

Sample share makes this clone medium-sized (0.01 to 0.1%). J is TRDJ3 and V is TRDV2; D ambiguous. Germline lookup yields CDR1 GEAIGNYY and CDR2 EKD. V gave up 0 bases and J gave up 0 bases, with 8 bases separating them. The CDR3 has 17 amino acids. In nucleotides, the CDR3 is TGTGCCTGTGACACCGTACTTAGCTCCTGGGACACCCGACAGATGTTTTTC. Its translation is CACDTVLSSWDTRQMFF.

This clone has more than one count but fewer than ten. A read error may be the cause here, since a much bigger clone is one base away. Additional DNA sequences in this sample encode the identical CDR3. This rearrangement joins TRDV2 to TRDJ1, with 8 bases fitting TRDD3. The CDR3 runs to 17 residues. The germline gives CDR1 GEAIGNYY, CDR2 EKD. The CDR3 here is CACDILGVPPYTDKLIF. CDR3 in DNA: TGTGCCTGTGACATACTGGGGGTTCCCCCGTACACCGATAAACTCATCTTC.

A remark on this clone: The protein given by TCRdb reflects a much larger clone and differs at residue 4 from this DNA's translation, likely from a read error; the protein shown is the DNA's translation. This sequence joins TRDV2 and TRDJ3, with TRDD3 matching over 8 bases. Per the germline V gene, CDR1 is GEAIGNYY and CDR2 is EKD. This CDR3 comprises 19 residues. The CDR3 nucleotides read TGTGCCTGTAACACCCTAAGGGATACGGGCTCCTGGGACACCCGACAGATGTTTTTC. As protein: CACNTLRDTGSWDTRQMFF.

This clone appeared a few times. A single base is all that separates this from a far larger clone, so a read error is likely. The V and J genes are TRDV2 and TRDJ3; 10 bases are a match to TRDD3. The CDR3 is 17 residues long. Germline V gene data show CDR1 as GEAIGNYY and CDR2 as EKD. CDR3 protein: CARDTWGINWDTRQMFF. The CDR3 DNA reads TGTGCCCGTGACACCTGGGGGATAAACTGGGACACCCGACAGATGTTTTTC.

In its sample, this clone ranks as medium-sized. Other DNA sequences in the same sample also yield this CDR3. This rearrangement joins TRDV2 to TRDJ3; possibly TRDD3 for D (5 bases). CDR1 is GEAIGNYY, CDR2 EKD, per germline. V lost 0 bases and J 2 bases, leaving 7 bases between the germline ends. The CDR3 contains 16 residues. DNA for the CDR3: TGTGCCTGTGACACCGTGGGGACCTGGGACACCCGACAGATGTTTTTC. It codes for CACDTVGTWDTRQMFF.

This clone turned up a few times. A read error likely explains why the TCRdb protein, taken from a much larger clone, differs from this DNA's translation at residue 7; the protein shown is translated from the DNA. V and J are TRDV2 and TRDJ3; the match to TRDD3 covers 8 bases. Germline trimming cut 0 bases from V and 0 bases from J; bases unmatched to any gene: 9. This CDR3 region has 20 residues. CDR1 and CDR2 (germline): GEAIGNYY, EKD. The CDR3: CACDTVHGDTRSWDTRQMFF. The CDR3 coding sequence is TGTGCCTGTGACACCGTTCATGGGGATACCCGCTCCTGGGACACCCGACAGATGTTTTTC.

As to this clone: A far bigger clonotype differs at one base, so this is likely a read error. This sample includes further DNA sequences coding for the same CDR3. The chain combines TRDV2 with TRDJ2; 10 bases map to TRDD3. The length of the CDR3 is 17 residues. J gave up 6 bases and V 1 base, and 10 bases lay outside the gene matches. CDR1 is GEAIGNYY, CDR2 EKD, per germline. The chain's CDR3 is CACDTVGSTGGSAQLFF. The DNA for the CDR3 is TGTGCCTGTGACACTGTAGGGAGTACTGGGGGATCAGCACAACTCTTCTTT.

This clone has more than one count but fewer than ten. A much larger clone lies one base from this, so it may be a read error. Other DNA sequences in the same sample also yield this CDR3. The rearrangement links TRDV2 to TRDJ1, with 13 bases aligning to TRDD3. The germline V gene encodes CDR1 GEAIGNYY and CDR2 EKD. The CDR3 length is 17 residues. The chain's CDR3 is CACDTVLGDTGTDKLIF. The CDR3 coding sequence is TGTGCCTGTGACACTGTACTGGGGGATACGGGGACCGATAAACTCATCTTC.

This clone was counted between two and nine times. With only one base between it and a far larger clone, this is likely a read error. The sample contains more than one DNA sequence encoding this CDR3. V and J are TRDV2 and TRDJ3; the D gene is possibly TRDD3 (5 bases). Germline CDR1 is GEAIGNYY and CDR2 is EKD. This CDR3 is built from 17 residues. The V gene lost 0 bases and the J gene lost 3 bases, with 11 bases spanning the gap. DNA for the CDR3: TGTGCCTGTGACACCGCCGGGGGGTACTGGGACACCCGACAGATGTTTTTC. It encodes CACDTAGGYWDTRQMFF.

This clone appeared a few times. Since a far larger clone is one base different, this is likely a read error. V is TRDV2 and J is TRDJ3; the D gene is possibly TRDD3 (5 bases). The CDR3 contains 17 residues. Germline CDR1 and CDR2: GEAIGNYY and EKD. In DNA form, the CDR3 reads TGTGCCTGTGACACCGTAAACTGGTCCTGGGACACCCGACAGACGTTTTTC. Protein: CACDTVNWSWDTRQTFF.

This clone turned up a few times. A single base is all that separates this from a far larger clone, so a read error is likely. The sample has other DNA sequences that encode this CDR3 too. The gene calls are TRDV2 and TRDJ3; perhaps TRDD3 as D (6 bases). The CDR3 length is 18 residues. Trimming left V 1 base short and J 0 bases short, with 12 bases between. The germline CDR1 and CDR2 sequences are GEAIGNYY and EKD. CDR3 sequence reads: CACDTGGYSSWDTRQMFF. CDR3 nucleotide sequence: TGTGCCTGTGACACTGGGGGGTACAGCTCCTGGGACACCCGACAGATGTTTTTC.

This clone showed up just a few times. A much larger clone differs from this one at a single base, so this may be a read error. Other DNA sequences of this sample code for an identical CDR3. The chain has TRDV2 and TRDJ3, with TRDD3 as a possible D gene (6 bases). Per germline, CDR1 GEAIGNYY and CDR2 EKD. V lost 1 base and J lost 0, with 12 bases in between. This CDR3 region has 18 residues. The CDR3 protein is CACDTGGFYSWDTRQMFF. For the CDR3, the DNA is TGTGCCTGTGACACTGGGGGGTTTTACTCCTGGGACACCCGACAGATGTTTTTC.